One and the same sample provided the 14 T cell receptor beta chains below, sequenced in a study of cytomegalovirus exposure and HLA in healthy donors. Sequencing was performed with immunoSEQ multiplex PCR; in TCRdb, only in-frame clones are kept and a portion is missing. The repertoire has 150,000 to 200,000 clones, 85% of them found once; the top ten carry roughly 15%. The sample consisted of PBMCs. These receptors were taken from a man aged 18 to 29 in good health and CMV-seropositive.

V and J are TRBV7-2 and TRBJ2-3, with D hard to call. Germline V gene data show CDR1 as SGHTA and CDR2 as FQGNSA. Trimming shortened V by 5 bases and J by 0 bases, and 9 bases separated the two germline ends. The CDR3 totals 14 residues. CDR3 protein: CASSPYSSTDTQYF. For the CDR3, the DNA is TGTGCCAGCAGCCCTTACTCTAGCACAGATACGCAGTATTTT.

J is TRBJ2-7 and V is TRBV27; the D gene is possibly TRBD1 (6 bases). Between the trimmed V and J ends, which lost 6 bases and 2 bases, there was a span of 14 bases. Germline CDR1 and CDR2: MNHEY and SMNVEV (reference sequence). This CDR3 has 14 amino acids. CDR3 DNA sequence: TGTGCCAGCAGCATACAGGGAAGCCCCTACGAGCAGTACTTC. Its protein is CASSIQGSPYEQYF.

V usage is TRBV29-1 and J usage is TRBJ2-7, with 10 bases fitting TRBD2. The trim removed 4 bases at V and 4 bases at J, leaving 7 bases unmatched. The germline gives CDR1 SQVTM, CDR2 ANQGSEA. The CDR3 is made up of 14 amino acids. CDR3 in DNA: TGCAGCGTTGCGAGGACTAGCGGAAAATACGAGCAGTACTTC. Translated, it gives CSVARTSGKYEQYF.

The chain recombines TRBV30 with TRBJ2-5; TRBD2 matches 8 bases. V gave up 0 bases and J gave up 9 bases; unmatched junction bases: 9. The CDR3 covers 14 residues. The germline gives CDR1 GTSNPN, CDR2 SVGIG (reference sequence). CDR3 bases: TGTGCCTGGAGTGTCCGGACTAGCCTAGGGGCCCAGTACTTC. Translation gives CAWSVRTSLGAQYF.

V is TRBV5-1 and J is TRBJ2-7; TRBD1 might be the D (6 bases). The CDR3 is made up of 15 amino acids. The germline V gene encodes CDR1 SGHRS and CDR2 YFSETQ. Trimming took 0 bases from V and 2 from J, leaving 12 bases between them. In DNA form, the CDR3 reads TGCGCCAGCAGCTTGGAAGGGACAAGCACCTACGAGCAGTACTTC. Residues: CASSLEGTSTYEQYF.

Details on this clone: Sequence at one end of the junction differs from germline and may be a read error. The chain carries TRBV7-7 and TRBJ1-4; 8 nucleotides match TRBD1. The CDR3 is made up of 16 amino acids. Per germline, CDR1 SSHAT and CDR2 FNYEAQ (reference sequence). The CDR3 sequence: CASSLGQARGSEKLFF. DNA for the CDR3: TGTGCTAGCAGCTTGGGACAGGCCCGGGGGAGTGAAAAACTGTTTTTT.

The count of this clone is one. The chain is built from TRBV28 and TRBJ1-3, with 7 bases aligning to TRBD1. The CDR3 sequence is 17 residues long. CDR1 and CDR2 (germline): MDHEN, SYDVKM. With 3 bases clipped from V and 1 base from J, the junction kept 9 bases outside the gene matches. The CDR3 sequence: CASSLWAKGASGNTIYF. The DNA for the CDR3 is TGTGCCAGCAGTTTGTGGGCTAAGGGGGCATCTGGAAACACCATATATTTT.

CDR3 loop: CASSFGGNYEAFF. CDR3 DNA: TGCGCCAGCAGCTTTGGAGGAAACTATGAAGCTTTCTTT. The chain uses TRBV5-1 and TRBJ1-1; D not certain. CDR1 and CDR2 from the germline V gene are SGHRS and YFSETQ. Trimming pared 2 bases from V and 7 bases from J, leaving 12 bases between. This CDR3 is built from 13 residues. The variable domain in full, completed from reference TRBV5-1 and TRBJ1-1, reads KAGVTQTPRYLIKTRGQQVTLSCSPISGHRSVSWYQQTPGQGLQFLFEYFSETQRNKGNFPGRFSGRQFSNSRSEMNVSTLELGDSALYLCASSFGGNYEAFFGQGTRLTVV.

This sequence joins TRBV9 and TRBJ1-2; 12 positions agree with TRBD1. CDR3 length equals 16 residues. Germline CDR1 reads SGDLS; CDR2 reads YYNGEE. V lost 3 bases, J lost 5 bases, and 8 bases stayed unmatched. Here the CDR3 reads CASSARGTGGPYGYTF. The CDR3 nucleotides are TGTGCCAGCAGCGCCCGTGGGACAGGGGGCCCTTATGGCTACACCTTC.

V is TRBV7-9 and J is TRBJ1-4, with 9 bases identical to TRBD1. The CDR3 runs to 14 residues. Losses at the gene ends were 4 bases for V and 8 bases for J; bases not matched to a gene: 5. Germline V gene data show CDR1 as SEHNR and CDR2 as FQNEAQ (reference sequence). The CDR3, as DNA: TGTGCCAGCAGCTCGGACAGGGGCACGGAAAAACTGTTTTTT. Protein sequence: CASSSDRGTEKLFF.

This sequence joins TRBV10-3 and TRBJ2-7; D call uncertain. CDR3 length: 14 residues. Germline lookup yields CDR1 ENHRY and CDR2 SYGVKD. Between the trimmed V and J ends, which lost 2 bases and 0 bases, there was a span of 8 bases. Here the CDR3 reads CAISEGRSSYEQYF. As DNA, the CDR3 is TGTGCCATCAGTGAGGGCCGGAGCTCCTACGAGCAGTACTTC.

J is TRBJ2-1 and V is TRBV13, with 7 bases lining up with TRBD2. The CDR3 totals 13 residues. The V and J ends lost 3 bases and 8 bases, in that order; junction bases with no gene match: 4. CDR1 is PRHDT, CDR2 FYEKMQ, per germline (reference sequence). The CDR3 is CASSFGRADEQFF. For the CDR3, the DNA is TGTGCCAGCAGCTTTGGGAGGGCGGATGAGCAGTTCTTC.

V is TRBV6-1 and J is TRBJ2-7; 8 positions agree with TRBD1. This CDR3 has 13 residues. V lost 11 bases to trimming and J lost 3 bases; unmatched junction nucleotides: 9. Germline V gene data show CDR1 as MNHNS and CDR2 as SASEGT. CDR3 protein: CAARTGNLYEQYF. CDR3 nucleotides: TGTGCCGCCCGGACAGGGAATCTCTACGAGCAGTACTTC.

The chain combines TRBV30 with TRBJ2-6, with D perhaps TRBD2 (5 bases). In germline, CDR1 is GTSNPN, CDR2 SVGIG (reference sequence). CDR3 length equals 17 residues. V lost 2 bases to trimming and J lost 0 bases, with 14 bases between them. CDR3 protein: CAWSRFGIVSGANVLTF. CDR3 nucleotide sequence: TGTGCCTGGAGTAGGTTCGGGATCGTCTCTGGGGCCAACGTCCTGACTTTC.